This T cell receptor beta chain was captured in a study of blood T cell repertoires in COVID-19. Study as a whole: Specimens from acute and convalescent COVID-19 originated in the United States, Italy and Spain. From T cells, B-cell-depleted T cells, or PBMCs came the material, which was cDNA or gDNA.

In the authors' workflow: Amplifying reference gene primers gave estimates of nucleated cell counts. The assay was immunoSEQ multiplex PCR, and TCRdb's table has in-frame clones only and misses some. V and J calls and clone size come straight from that table; D and trimming were deduced from the DNA. The data hold over 150,000 clones, with 80% observed a single time. V was pared by 1 base and J by 5 bases, with 8 bases of the junction left unmatched. The CDR3 is 16 residues long. CDR1 is SGHTA, CDR2 FQGNSA, per germline. Participants were aged about 18 to 95 years, lived in over 20 US areas, and enrolled virtually.

This clonotype originated in a woman aged 55-70 years who had recovered from COVID-19. V and J are TRBV7-2 and TRBJ2-5, with 9 bases aligning to TRBD2. Sequencing was carried out using PBMCs or T cells enriched from blood (not recorded which). The CDR3 protein is CASSLVSSGKRETQYF. Written as DNA, the CDR3 is TGTGCCAGCAGCTTAGTATCTAGCGGGAAAAGGGAGACCCAGTACTTC.